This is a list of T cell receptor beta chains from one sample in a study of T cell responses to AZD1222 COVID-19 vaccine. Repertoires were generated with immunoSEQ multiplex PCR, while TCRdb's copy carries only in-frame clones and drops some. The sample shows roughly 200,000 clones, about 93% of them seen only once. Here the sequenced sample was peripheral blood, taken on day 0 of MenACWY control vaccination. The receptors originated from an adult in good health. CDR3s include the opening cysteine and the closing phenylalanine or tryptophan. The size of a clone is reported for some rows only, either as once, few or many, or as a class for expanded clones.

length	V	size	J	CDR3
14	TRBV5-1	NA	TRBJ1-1	CASRQGQGATEAFF
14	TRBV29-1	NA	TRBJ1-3	CSVGMAGPGNTIYF
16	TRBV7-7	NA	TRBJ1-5	CASSKTGQGSNQPQHF
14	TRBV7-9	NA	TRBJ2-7	CASGPGWSSYEQYF
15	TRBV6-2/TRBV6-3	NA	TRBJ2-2	CASSRGQGASGELFF
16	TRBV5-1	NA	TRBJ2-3	CASSHGTGASTDTQYF
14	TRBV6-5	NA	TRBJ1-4	CASSYRSTNEKLFF
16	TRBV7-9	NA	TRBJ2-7	CASSLGLAGASYEQYF
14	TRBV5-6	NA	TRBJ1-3	CASSLRGSGNTIYF
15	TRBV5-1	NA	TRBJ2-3	CASSLDRTSTDTQYF
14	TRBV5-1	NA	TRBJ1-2	CASRGDTGGYGYTF
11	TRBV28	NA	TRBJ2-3	CASSLRDTQYF
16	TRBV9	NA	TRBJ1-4	CASSVAYSQPNEKLFF
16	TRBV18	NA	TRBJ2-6	CASSPLEGAGANVLTF
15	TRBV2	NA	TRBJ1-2	CASRSLEAGHYGYTF
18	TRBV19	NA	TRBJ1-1	CASSSRTGGGTMNTEAFF
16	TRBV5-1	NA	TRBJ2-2	CASSLGGSTNTGELFF
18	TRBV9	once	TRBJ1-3	CASSPLPRIQGSGNTIYF
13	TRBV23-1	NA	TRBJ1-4	CASAGRSGEKLFF
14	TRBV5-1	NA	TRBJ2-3	CASSLGSGEDTQYF
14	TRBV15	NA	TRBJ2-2	CATSREPSTGELFF
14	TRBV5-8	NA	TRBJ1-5	CASSWGGYNQPQHF
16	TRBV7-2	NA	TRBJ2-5	CASSLVPQGTAETQYF
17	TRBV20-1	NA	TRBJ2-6	CSASSPRGFAGANVLTF
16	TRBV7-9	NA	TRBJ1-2	CASSSREGDRLYGYTF
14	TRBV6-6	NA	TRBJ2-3	CASSHGTTTDTQYF
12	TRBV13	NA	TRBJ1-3	CASSFGRNTIYF
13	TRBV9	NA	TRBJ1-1	CASSVLDRGPAFF
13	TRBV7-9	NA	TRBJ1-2	CASSQTGARGYTF
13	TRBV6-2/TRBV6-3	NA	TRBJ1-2	CASSRDGTYGYTF
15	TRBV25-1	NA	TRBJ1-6	CASSEYVMVNSPLHF
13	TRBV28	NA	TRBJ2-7	CASSGDSLDEQYF
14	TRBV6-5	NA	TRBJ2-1	CASKGGVSYNEQFF